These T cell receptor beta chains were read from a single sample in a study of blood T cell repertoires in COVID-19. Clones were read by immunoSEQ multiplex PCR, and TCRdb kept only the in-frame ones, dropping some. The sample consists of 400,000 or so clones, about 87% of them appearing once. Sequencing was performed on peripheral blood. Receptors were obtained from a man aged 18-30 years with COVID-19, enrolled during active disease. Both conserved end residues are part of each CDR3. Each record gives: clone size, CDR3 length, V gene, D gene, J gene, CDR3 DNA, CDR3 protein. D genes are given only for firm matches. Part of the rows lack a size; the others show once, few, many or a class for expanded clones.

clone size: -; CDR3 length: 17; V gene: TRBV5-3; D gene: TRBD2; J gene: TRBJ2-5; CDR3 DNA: TGTGCCAGAAGCTTGGCGGGTAGCGGGGGGCCCCAAGAGACCCAGTACTTC; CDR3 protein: CARSLAGSGGPQETQYF
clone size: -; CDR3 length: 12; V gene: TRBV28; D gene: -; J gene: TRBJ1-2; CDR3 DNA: TGTGCCAGCAGTTTTCGGAGGGGTGGCTACACCTTC; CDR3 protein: CASSFRRGGYTF
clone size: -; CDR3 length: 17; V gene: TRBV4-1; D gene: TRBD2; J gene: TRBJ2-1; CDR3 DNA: TGCGCCAGCAGCCAAGATATTAAGCGGGGGAGGGGAAATGAGCAGTTCTTC; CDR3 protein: CASSQDIKRGRGNEQFF
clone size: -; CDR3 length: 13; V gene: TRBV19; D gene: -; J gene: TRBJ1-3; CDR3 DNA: TGTGCCAGTAGTATAGACTATGGAAACACCATATATTTT; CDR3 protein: CASSIDYGNTIYF
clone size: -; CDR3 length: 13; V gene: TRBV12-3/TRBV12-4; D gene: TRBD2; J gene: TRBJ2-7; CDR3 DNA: TGTGCCAGCAGTTCCGGGACTAGGGTCGAGCAGTACTTC; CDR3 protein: CASSSGTRVEQYF
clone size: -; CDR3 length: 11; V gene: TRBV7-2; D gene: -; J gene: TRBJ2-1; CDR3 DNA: TGTGCCAGCAGCTTAGGTGGCAGGGAGTTCTTC; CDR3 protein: CASSLGGREFF
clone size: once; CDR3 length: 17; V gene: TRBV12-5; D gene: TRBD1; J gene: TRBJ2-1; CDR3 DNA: TGTGCTAGTGGTTTGGTACGACAGGGTGGAGACCACAATGAGCAGTTCTTC; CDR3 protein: CASGLVRQGGDHNEQFF
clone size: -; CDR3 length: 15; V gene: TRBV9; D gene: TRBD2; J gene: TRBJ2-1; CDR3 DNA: TGTGCCAGCAGCGTAGATCCTAGCGGGTACAATGAGCAGTTCTTC; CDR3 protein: CASSVDPSGYNEQFF
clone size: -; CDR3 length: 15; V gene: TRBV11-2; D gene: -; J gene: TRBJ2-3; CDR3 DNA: TGTGCCAGCAGCTTAAGGAATAGCGTGCCTGATACGCAGTATTTT; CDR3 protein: CASSLRNSVPDTQYF
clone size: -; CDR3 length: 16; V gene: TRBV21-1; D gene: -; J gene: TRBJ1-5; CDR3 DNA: TGTGCCAGCAGCATGGGGGGGGAGGCGGGCTGTCAGCCCCAGCATTTT; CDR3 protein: CASSMGGEAGCQPQHF
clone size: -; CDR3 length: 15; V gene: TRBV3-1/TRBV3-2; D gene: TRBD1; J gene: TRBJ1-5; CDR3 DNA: TGTGCCAGCAGCCAAGATGTGCAGGGGGGCCAGCCCCAGCATTTT; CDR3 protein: CASSQDVQGGQPQHF
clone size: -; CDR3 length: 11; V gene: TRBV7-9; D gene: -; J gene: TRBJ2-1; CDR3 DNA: TGTGCCAGCAGCTCTAACAATGAGCAGTTCTTC; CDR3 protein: CASSSNNEQFF
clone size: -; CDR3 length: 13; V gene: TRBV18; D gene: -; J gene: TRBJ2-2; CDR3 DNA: TGTGCCAGCCTAAGACAGAACACCGGGGAGCTGTTTTTT; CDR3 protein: CASLRQNTGELFF
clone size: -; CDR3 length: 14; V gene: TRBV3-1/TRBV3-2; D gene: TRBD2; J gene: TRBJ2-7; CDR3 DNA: TGTGCCAGCAGTTCCGGACTAGCGGGGGTCGAGCAGTACTTC; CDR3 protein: CASSSGLAGVEQYF
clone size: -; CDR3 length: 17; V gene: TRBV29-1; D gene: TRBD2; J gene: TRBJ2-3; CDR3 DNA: TGCAGCGTTGGCTTGCAGCGGGGGGGCCCTGACACAGATACGCAGTATTTT; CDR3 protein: CSVGLQRGGPDTDTQYF
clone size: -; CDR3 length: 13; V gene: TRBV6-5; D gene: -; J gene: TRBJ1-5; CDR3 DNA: TGTGCCAGCAGCCCCTCCCGGGATCAGCCCCAGCATTTT; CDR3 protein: CASSPSRDQPQHF
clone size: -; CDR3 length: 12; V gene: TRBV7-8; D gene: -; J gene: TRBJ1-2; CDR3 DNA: TGTGCCAGCAGCCCTACAGGGATGGGCTACACCTTC; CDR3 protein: CASSPTGMGYTF
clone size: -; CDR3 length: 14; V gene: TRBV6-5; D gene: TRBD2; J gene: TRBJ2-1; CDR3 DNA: TGTGCCAGCAGTTCGACTAGCGGTTACAATGAGCAGTTCTTC; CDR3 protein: CASSSTSGYNEQFF
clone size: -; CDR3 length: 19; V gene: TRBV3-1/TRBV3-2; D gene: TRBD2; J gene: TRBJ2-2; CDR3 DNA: TGTGCCAGCAGCCAAGGCCGAACTAGCGGGAGAGGTAGGGCCGGGGAGCTGTTTTTT; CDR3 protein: CASSQGRTSGRGRAGELFF
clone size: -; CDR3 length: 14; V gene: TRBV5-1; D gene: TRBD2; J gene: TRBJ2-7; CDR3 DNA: TGCGCCAGCAGCTTGGTTAGCGGGGGGAGCGAGCAGTACTTC; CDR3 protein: CASSLVSGGSEQYF
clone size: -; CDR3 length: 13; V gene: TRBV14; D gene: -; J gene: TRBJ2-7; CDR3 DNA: TGTGCCAGCAGCCCCCATTGGTCGGGCGAGCAGTACTTC; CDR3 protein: CASSPHWSGEQYF
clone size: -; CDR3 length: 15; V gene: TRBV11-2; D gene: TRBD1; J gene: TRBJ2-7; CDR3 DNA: TGTGCCAGCAGCTATCGGGGACAGGCCTTCTACGAGCAGTACTTC; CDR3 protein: CASSYRGQAFYEQYF
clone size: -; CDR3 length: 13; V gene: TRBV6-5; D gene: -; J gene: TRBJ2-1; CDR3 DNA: TGTGCCAGCATAATGCCGGGGGGCGATGAGCAGTTCTTC; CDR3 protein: CASIMPGGDEQFF
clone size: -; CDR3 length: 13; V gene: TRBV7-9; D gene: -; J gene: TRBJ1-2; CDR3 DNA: TGTGCCAGCAGCCTCGCACCGGTCTGGGGCTACACCTTC; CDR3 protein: CASSLAPVWGYTF
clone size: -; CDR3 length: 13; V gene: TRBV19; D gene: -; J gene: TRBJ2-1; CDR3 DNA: TGTGCCAGTAGCGGGAGTCTGAACGATGAGCAGTTCTTC; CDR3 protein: CASSGSLNDEQFF
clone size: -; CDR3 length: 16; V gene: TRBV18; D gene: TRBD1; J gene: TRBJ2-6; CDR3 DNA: TGTGCCAGCTCAGCCGGACAGGTCTCTGGGGCCAACGTCCTGACTTTC; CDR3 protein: CASSAGQVSGANVLTF
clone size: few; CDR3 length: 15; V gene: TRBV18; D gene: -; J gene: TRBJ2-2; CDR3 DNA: TGTGCCAGCTCACCCGGGAACACGAACACCGGGGAGCTGTTTTTT; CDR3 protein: CASSPGNTNTGELFF
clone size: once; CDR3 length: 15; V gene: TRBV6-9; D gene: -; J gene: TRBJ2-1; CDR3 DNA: TGTGCCAGCAGTTACCGGGGGAACCCGAACAATGAGCAGTTCTTC; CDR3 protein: CASSYRGNPNNEQFF
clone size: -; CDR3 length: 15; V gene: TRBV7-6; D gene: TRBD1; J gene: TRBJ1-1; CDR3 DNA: TGTGCCAGCAGCTTAGGACAGGGGGGCGGCACTGAAGCTTTCTTT; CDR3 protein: CASSLGQGGGTEAFF
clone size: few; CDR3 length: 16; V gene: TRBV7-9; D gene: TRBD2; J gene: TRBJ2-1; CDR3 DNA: TGTGCCAGCAGCGTGCTTTTAGCGGGGGGTTACAATGAGCAGTTCTTC; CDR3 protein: CASSVLLAGGYNEQFF
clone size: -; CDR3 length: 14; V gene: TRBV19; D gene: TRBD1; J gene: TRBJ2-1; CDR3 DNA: TGTGCCAGTAGTTCAACGACAGGGGGCGGTGAGCAGTTCTTC; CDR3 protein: CASSSTTGGGEQFF
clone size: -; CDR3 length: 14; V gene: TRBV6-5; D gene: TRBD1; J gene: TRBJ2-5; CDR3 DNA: TGTGCCAGCAGTTACGACAGGGGGCGGGAGACCCAGTACTTC; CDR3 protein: CASSYDRGRETQYF
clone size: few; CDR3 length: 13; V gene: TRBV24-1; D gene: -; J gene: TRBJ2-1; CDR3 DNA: TGTGCCACCAGTGATCCCCTTTACAATGAGCAGTTCTTC; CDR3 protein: CATSDPLYNEQFF
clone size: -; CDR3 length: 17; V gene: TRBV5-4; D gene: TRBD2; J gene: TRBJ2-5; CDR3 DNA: TGTGCCAGCAGCCAATTACTAGCGGCCAATAGAGGGGAGACCCAGTACTTC; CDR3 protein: CASSQLLAANRGETQYF